Described below is a single TCR beta chain sequence and its context. Trimming took 6 bases from V and 10 from J; bases not matched to a gene: 7. This CDR3 region has 15 residues. CDR1 SNHLY and CDR2 FYNNEI come from the germline V gene. This entry belongs to a study of CD8 T cells in Susac syndrome. Looking at the study overall: At the time their blood was drawn, patients with Susac syndrome were either therapy-naive, on corticosteroids (with some of them also receiving intravenous immunoglobulin), or on intravenous immunoglobulin alone.

Negative isolation yielded CD8+ and CD4+ T cells; FACS enriched TEMRA cells. Random hexamers were used to reverse transcribe an amount of about 0.45 to 1 ug RNA. TCRdb reprocessed the immunoSEQ multiplex PCR reads with MiXCR, giving one entry per CDR3 protein. The table has approximately 180,000 distinct CDR3 sequences, 75% to 95% seen once. The sequenced sample was CD4+ T cells from PBMCs. The clonotype originates from a human donor with Susac syndrome. This sequence joins TRBV2 and TRBJ2-1, with 15 bases that match TRBD2. The CDR3, as DNA: TGTGCCAGCAGGTGGACTAGCGGGAGGGCCGGGGAGCAGTTCTTC. Protein product: CASRWTSGRAGEQFF.